This T cell receptor beta chain was sequenced for a study of T cell responses to AZD1222 COVID-19 vaccine. Notes on the study in general: Clonal diversity was possibly underestimated; the donors were predominantly white British and more often female. Repertoires were obtained only post-peak T cell response. Unmutated variant regions are reportedly targeted by nearly half of spike-specific TCRs. Regions 160-218 and 743-854 held dominance among vaccine-associated CD4 TCRs, which spanned spike.

Sequencing was performed with immunoSEQ multiplex PCR; in TCRdb, only in-frame clones are kept and a portion is missing. The data show 65,000 to 90,000 clones, roughly nine tenths seen once. Germline assignment: CDR1 LGHDT and CDR2 YNNKEL (reference sequence). This CDR3 spans 17 amino acids. V lost 2 bases and J lost 0, with 14 bases in between. Comments on this clone: Its antigen is not known.

The input for sequencing was peripheral blood, taken 28 days after the second AZD1222 dose. The genes are TRBV3-1 (or the pseudogene TRBV3-2) and TRBJ1-3; D is perhaps TRBD1 (5 bases). The clonotype originates from an adult who received the AZD1222 COVID-19 vaccine. DNA for the CDR3: TGTGCCAGCAGCCAAAATTGGGGGACGGCCTCTGGAAACACCATATATTTT. Translation: CASSQNWGTASGNTIYF.